This entry features one TCR beta chain sequence. This entry belongs to a study of blood T cells in healthy people across ages. The use of a sample-barcoded 5' primer and a J-beta primer mix characterized a second PCR of about 6 to 12 cycles. TCRdb re-analysed the 5' RACE reads in MiXCR, keeping a single row per CDR3 protein. The sample lists 600,000 to 850,000 distinct CDR3 sequences, 20% to 25% occurring once. This CDR3 spans 15 amino acids. V was cut by 0 bases and J by 1 base, with 9 bases left in between. The germline V gene has CDR1 SGHTA and CDR2 FQGNSA. This sample also appeared in a second study, on T cells of mothers and their children.

The V gene is TRBV7-2, the J gene TRBJ2-5, with D unresolved. Sequencing was done on a sample of blood. The clonotype originates from a boy younger than 18 in good health. Written as DNA, the CDR3 is TGTGCCAGCAGCTTAGCGTATAGGTTCCAAGAGACCCAGTACTTC. It translates to CASSLAYRFQETQYF. Drawing the rest from reference TRBV7-2 and TRBJ2-5, the complete variable domain is GAGVSQSPSNKVTEKGKDVELRCDPISGHTALYWYRQSLGQGLEFLIYFQGNSAPDKSGLPSDRFSAERTGGSVSTLTIQRTQQEDSAVYLCASSLAYRFQETQYFGPGTRLLVL.